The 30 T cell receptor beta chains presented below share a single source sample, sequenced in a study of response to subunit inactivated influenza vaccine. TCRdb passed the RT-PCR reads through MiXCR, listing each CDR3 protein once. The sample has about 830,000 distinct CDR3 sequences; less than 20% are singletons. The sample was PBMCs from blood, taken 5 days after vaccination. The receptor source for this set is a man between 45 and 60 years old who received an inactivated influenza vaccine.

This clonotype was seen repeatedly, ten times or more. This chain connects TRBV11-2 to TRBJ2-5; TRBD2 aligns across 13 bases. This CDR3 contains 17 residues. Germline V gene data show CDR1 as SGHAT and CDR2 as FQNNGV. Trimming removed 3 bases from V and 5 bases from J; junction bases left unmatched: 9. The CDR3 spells CASSLGLAGHSGETQYF. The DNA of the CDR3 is TGTGCCAGCAGCTTGGGACTAGCGGGACATAGCGGGGAGACCCAGTACTTC.

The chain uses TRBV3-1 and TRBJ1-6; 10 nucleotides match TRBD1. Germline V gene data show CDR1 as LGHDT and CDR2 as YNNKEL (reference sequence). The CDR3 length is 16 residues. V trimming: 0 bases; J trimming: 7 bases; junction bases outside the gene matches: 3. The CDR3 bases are TGTGCCAGCAGCCAAGAGGGACAGGGGTGGAATTCACCCCTCCACTTT. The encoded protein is CASSQEGQGWNSPLHF. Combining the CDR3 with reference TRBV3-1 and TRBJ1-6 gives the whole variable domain DTAVSQTPKYLVTQMGNDKSIKCEQNLGHDTMYWYKQDSKKFLKIMFSYNNKELIINETVPNRFSPKSPDKAHLNLHINSLELGDSAVYFCASSQEGQGWNSPLHFGNGTRLTVT.

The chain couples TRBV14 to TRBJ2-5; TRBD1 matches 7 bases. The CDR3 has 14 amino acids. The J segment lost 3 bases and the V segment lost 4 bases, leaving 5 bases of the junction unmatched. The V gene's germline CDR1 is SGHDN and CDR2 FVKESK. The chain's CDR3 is CASSRDRVEETQYF. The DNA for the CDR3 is TGTGCCAGCAGCCGAGACAGGGTGGAAGAGACCCAGTACTTC.

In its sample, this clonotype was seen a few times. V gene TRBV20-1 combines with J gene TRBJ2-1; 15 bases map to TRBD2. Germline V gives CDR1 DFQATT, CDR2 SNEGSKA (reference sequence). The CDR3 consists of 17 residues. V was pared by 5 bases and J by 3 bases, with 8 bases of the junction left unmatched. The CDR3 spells CSALGLAGGQIYNEQFF. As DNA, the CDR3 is TGCAGTGCTCTGGGACTAGCGGGAGGTCAAATCTACAATGAGCAGTTCTTC.

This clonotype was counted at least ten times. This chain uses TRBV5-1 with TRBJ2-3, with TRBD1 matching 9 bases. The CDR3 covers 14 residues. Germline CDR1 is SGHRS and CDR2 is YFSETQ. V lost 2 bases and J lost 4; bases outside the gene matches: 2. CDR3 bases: TGCGCCAGCAGCTTAGGACAGGGGCCAGATACGCAGTATTTT. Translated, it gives CASSLGQGPDTQYF.

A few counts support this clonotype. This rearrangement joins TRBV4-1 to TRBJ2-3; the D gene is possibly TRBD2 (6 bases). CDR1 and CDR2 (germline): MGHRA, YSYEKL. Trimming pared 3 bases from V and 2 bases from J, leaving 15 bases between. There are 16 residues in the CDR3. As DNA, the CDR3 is TGCGCCAGCAGCCAGGACTTTAGCGGTCACACAGATACGCAGTATTTT. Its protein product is CASSQDFSGHTDTQYF.

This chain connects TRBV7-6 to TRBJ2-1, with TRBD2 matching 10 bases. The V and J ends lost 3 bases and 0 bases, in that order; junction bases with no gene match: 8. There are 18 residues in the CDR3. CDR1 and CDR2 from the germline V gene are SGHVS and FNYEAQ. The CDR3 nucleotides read TGTGCCAGCAGCTTGTATAGCGGGGGGCCCTTCTCCTACAATGAGCAGTTCTTC. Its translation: CASSLYSGGPFSYNEQFF.

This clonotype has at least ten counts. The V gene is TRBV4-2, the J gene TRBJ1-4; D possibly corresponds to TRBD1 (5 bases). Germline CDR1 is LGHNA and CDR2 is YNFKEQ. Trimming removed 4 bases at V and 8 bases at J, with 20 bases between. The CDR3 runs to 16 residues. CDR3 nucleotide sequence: TGTGCCAGCAGCCCAGTAATCGCAGGGTTTGACGAAAAACTGTTTTTT. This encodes CASSPVIAGFDEKLFF.

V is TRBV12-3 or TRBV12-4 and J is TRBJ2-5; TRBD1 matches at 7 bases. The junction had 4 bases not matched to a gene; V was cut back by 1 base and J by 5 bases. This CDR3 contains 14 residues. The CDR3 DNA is TGTGCCAGCAGTTTAGAGGGGGCTTGGGAGACCCAGTACTTC. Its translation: CASSLEGAWETQYF.

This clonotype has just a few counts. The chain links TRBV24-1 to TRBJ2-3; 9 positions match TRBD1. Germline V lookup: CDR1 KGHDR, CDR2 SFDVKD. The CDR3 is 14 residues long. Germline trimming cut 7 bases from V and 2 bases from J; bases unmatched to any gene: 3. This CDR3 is CATSGQGITDTQYF. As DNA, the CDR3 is TGTGCCACCAGCGGACAGGGGATCACAGATACGCAGTATTTT.

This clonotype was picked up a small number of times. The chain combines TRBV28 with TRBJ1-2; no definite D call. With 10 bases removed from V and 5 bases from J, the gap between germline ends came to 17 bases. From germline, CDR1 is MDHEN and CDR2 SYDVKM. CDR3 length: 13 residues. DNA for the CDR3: TGTGCCACCCGATATGGGGTCGGTTATGGCTACACCTTC. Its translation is CATRYGVGYGYTF.

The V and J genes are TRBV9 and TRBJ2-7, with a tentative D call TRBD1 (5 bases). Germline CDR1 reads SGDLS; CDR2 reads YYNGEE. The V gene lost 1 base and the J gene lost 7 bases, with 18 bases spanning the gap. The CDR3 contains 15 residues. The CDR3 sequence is CASSVTAGQGQEQYF. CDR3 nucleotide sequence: TGTGCCAGCAGCGTAACGGCAGGGCAGGGCCAGGAGCAGTACTTC.

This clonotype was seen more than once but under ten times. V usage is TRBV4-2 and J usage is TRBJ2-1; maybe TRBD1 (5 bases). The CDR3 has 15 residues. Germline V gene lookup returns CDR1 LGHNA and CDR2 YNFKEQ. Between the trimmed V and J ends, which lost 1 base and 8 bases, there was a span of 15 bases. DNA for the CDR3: TGTGCCAGCAGCCAAGCGTACCTAGAAGGGGATGAGCAGTTCTTC. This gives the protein CASSQAYLEGDEQFF.

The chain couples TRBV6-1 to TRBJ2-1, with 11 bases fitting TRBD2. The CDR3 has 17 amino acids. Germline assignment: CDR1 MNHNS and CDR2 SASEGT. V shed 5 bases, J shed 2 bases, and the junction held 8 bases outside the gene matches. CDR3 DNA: TGTGCCAGCAGTAGTCTAGCGGGAGGCCCCCCCTACAATGAGCAGTTCTTC. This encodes CASSSLAGGPPYNEQFF.

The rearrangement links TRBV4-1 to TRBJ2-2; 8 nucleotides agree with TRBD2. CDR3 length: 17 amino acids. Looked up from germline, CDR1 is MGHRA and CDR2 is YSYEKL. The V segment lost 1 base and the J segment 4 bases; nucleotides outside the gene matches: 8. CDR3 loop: CASSQGRLALVTGELFF. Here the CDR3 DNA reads TGCGCCAGCAGCCAAGGAAGACTAGCGTTAGTCACCGGGGAGCTGTTTTTT.

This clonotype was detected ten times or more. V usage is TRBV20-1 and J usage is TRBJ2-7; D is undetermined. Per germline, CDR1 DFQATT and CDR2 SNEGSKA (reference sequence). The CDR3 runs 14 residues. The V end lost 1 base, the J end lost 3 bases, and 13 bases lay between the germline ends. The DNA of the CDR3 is TGCAGTGCTAGAGTAGGCCAGGCGCACTACGAGCAGTACTTC. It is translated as CSARVGQAHYEQYF.

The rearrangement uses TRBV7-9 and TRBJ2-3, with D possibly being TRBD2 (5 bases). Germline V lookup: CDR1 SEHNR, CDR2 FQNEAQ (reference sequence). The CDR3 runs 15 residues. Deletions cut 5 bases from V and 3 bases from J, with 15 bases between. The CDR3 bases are TGTGCCAGCAGCGCCGGGGTAGGCATGACAGATACGCAGTATTTT. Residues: CASSAGVGMTDTQYF.

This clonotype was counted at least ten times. This CDR3 is CASSLAFSYEQYF. The CDR3 DNA follows: TGCGCCAGCAGCTTGGCCTTCTCCTACGAGCAGTACTTC. This chain connects TRBV5-1 to TRBJ2-7; no reliable D call. Trimming pared 0 bases from V and 0 bases from J, leaving 4 bases between. CDR1 is SGHRS, CDR2 YFSETQ, per germline. The CDR3 length is 13 residues. The complete variable domain, with remaining parts taken from reference TRBV5-1 and TRBJ2-7, reads KAGVTQTPRYLIKTRGQQVTLSCSPISGHRSVSWYQQTPGQGLQFLFEYFSETQRNKGNFPGRFSGRQFSNSRSEMNVSTLELGDSALYLCASSLAFSYEQYFGPGTRLTVT.

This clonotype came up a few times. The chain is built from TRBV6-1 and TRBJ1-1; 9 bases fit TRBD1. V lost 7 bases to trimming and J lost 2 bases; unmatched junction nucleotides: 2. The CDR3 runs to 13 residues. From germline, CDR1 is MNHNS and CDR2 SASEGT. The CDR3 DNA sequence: TGTGCCAGCACGACAGGGGGTAACACTGAAGCTTTCTTT. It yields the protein CASTTGGNTEAFF.

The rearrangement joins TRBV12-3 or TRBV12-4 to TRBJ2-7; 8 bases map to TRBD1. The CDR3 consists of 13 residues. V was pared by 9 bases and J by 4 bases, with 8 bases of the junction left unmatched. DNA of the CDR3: TGTGCCAGTTCGACAGGGGACATTTACGAGCAGTACTTC. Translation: CASSTGDIYEQYF.

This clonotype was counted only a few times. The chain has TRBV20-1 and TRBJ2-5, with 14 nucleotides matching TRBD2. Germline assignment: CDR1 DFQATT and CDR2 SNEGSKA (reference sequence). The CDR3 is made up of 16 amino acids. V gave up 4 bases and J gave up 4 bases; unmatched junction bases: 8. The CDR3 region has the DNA TGCAGTGCTATGGGGACTAGCGGGAGTAAGGGAGAGACCCAGTACTTC. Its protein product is CSAMGTSGSKGETQYF.

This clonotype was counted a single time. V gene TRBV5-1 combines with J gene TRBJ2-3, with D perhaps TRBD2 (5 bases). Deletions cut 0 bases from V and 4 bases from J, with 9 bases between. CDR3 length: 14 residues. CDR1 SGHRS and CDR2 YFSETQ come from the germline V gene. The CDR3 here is CASSLAGNADTQYF. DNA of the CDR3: TGCGCCAGCAGCTTGGCCGGGAACGCAGATACGCAGTATTTT.

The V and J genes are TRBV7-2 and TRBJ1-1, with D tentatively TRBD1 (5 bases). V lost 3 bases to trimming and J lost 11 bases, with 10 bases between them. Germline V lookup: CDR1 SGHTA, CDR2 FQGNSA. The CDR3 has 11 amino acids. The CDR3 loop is CASSFRVGAFF. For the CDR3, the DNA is TGTGCCAGCAGCTTCAGGGTAGGCGCTTTCTTT.

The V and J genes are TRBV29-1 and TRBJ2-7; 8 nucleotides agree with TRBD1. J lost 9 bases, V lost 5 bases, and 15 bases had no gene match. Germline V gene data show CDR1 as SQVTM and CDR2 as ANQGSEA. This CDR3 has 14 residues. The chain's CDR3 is CSVSFLQGAGVQYF. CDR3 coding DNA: TGCAGCGTTAGTTTTCTTCAGGGGGCTGGGGTGCAGTACTTC.

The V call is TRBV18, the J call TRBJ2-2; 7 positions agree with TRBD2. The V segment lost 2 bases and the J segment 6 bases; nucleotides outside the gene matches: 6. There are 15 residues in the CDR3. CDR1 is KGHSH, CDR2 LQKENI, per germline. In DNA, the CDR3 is TGTGCCAGCTCACCAAGGACTAGTCTCGCCGGGGAGCTGTTTTTT. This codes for CASSPRTSLAGELFF.

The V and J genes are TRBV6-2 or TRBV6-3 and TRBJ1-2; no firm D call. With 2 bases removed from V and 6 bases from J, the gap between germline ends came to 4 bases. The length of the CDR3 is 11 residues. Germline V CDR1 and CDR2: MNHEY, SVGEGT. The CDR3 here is CASSYGHGYTF. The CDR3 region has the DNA TGTGCCAGCAGTTACGGACATGGCTACACCTTC.

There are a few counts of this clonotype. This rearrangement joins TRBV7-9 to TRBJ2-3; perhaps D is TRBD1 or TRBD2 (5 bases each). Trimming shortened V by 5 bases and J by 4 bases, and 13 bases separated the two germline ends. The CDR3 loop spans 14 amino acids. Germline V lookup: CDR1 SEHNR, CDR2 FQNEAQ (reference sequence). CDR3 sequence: CASSGWGSADTQYF. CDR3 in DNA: TGTGCCAGCAGCGGTTGGGGGTCCGCAGATACGCAGTATTTT.

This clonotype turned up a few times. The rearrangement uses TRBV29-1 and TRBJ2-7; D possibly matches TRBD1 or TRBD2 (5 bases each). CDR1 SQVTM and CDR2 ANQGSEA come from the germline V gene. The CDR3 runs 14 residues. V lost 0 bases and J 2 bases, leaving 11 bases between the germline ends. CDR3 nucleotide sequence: TGCAGCGTTGAAGACGAAGGGACGACCTACGAGCAGTACTTC. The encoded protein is CSVEDEGTTYEQYF.

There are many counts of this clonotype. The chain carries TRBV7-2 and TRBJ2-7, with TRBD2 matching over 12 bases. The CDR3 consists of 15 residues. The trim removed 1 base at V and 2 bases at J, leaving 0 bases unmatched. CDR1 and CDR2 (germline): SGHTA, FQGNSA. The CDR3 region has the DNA TGTGCCAGCAGCTTAGGGACTAGCGGGACCTACGAGCAGTACTTC. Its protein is CASSLGTSGTYEQYF.

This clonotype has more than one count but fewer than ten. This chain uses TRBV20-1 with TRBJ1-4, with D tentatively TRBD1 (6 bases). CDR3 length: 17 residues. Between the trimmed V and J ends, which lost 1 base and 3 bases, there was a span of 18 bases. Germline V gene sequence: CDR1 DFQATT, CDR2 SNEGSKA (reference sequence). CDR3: CSARAPTGHRANEKLFF. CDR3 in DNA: TGCAGTGCTAGAGCCCCGACGGGACACCGAGCTAATGAAAAACTGTTTTTT.